These 20 T cell receptor delta chains were all obtained from the same sample, sequenced in a study of gamma-delta chains in newborns, infants, children. TCRdb re-called the reads via CATT. The table records around 1,500 delta-chain clones, 7% to 9.5% of them present only once. What was sequenced was blood. The receptors here all came from a child who was a newborn, infant or young child, either healthy, febrile or measles-vaccinated (not recorded which).

Regarding this clone: TCRdb's protein for this DNA is that of a much larger clone and differs from the translation at residue 3, likely a read error; the protein shown is the DNA translation. This chain links TRDV1 with TRDJ3; 9 bases agree with TRDD3. The CDR3 runs to 18 residues. Germline V lookup: CDR1 TSWWSYY, CDR2 QGS. CDR3 protein: CAPGERGDTSWDTRQMFF. CDR3 nucleotide sequence: TGTGCTCCTGGGGAAAGGGGGGATACTTCCTGGGACACCCGACAGATGTTTTTC.

On this clone itself: Possible read error: a much larger clone is one base away. CDR3 DNA: TGTTCTCTTGGGGAAGGCCTTAGGGACTACTGGGGGAGCGCTTTGACAGCACAACTCTTCTTT. Translating gives CSLGEGLRDYWGSALTAQLFF. The V and J genes are TRDV1 and TRDJ2; 9 nucleotides line up with TRDD3. The CDR3 has 21 amino acids. Looked up from germline, CDR1 is TSWWSYY and CDR2 is QGS.

This clone was detected only a few times. Being one base from a much bigger clone, this may be a read error. Other DNA sequences within the sample encode an identical CDR3. V gene TRDV1 combines with J gene TRDJ1; 8 nucleotides line up with TRDD3. The V and J ends lost 2 bases and 3 bases, in that order; junction bases with no gene match: 23. The CDR3 runs 21 residues. Per germline, CDR1 TSWWSYY and CDR2 QGS. CDR3 protein: CALGESSPSDQSLGGADKLIF. Here the CDR3 DNA reads TGTGCTCTTGGGGAAAGTTCCCCTTCCGACCAGTCACTGGGGGGTGCCGATAAACTCATCTTT.

This clone has just a few counts. TCRdb assigns this DNA the protein of a much larger clone, which departs from its translation at residue 11; this likely reflects a read error, and the protein shown comes from translating the DNA. The chain joins TRDV1 to TRDJ3; 9 bases match TRDD3. Germline CDR1 is TSWWSYY and CDR2 is QGS. The CDR3 loop spans 18 amino acids. This CDR3 is CALGERGDTSLDTRQMFF. The CDR3 region has the DNA TGTGCTCTTGGGGAAAGGGGGGATACTTCCTTGGACACCCGACAGATGTTTTTC.

As regards this clone: A far larger clone is a single base away, which makes a read error likely. This specimen includes other DNA sequences encoding the same CDR3. The rearrangement links TRDV2 to TRDJ3, with 8 bases aligning to TRDD3. This CDR3 has 18 residues. Germline V gene sequence: CDR1 GEAIGNYY, CDR2 EKD. The trim removed 0 bases at V and 1 base at J, leaving 4 bases unmatched. CDR3 in DNA: TGTGCCTGTGACACCGTACTGGGGGGTTCCTGGGACACCCGACAGATGTTTTTC. Protein product: CACDTVLGGSWDTRQMFF.

The chain uses TRDV2 and TRDJ1; possibly TRDD3 for D (5 bases). The CDR3 spans 15 residues. Trimming removed 0 bases at V and 1 base at J, with 11 bases between. Germline CDR1 GEAIGNYY, CDR2 EKD. As DNA, the CDR3 is TGTGCCTGTGACACCGGCGGGGAGAGCACCGATAAACTCATCTTT. This gives the protein CACDTGGESTDKLIF.

This clone was counted a few times. One junction end does not reproduce the germline sequence, and a read error may be involved. Additional DNA sequences in this sample encode the identical CDR3. V and J are TRDV3 and TRDJ1; 11 bases line up with TRDD3. CDR3 length: 19 amino acids. Germline loops: CDR1 TVYSNPD, CDR2 GDNSRS (reference sequence). CDR3 region: CAFYPVLGDMGQGTDKLIF. CDR3 DNA sequence: TGTGCCTTTTACCCCGTACTGGGGGATATGGGACAGGGCACCGATAAACTCATTTTT.

By frequency in the sample, this clone is large. V usage is TRDV1 and J usage is TRDJ1; 10 nucleotides align to TRDD3. This CDR3 has 22 residues. CDR1 is TSWWSYY and CDR2 is QGS in the germline V gene. V was clipped by 2 bases and J by 0 bases; unmatched bases: 21. The CDR3 is CALGEARPSSLTGGFDTDKLIF. The CDR3 DNA reads as TGTGCTCTTGGGGAAGCTAGGCCTTCTTCCTTGACTGGGGGATTCGACACCGATAAACTCATCTTT.

This clone is judged medium-sized. The chain couples TRDV1 to TRDJ1; D call uncertain. V lost 2 bases to trimming and J lost 5 bases, with 24 bases between them. The germline gives CDR1 TSWWSYY, CDR2 QGS. The CDR3 spans 18 residues. CDR3 bases: TGTGCTCTTGGGGAATCCATACCCTTTCCCGCACCGCGGGATAAACTCATCTTT. Its translation: CALGESIPFPAPRDKLIF.

This clone showed up just a few times. The likely explanation is a read error, given a far larger clone one base away. This chain links TRAV29/DV5 with TRDJ1, with 7 bases lining up with TRDD3. The CDR3 is 21 residues long. J gave up 4 bases and V 5 bases, and 32 bases lay outside the gene matches. The germline V gene encodes CDR1 NSMFDY and CDR2 ISSIKDK. CDR3 residues: CAAANFGLGIELRPPFDKLIF. For the CDR3, the DNA is TGTGCAGCGGCCAACTTCGGGCTGGGGATAGAGCTCAGACCTCCTTTCGATAAACTCATCTTT.

In regard to this clone: A much bigger clone sits one base away, suggesting this may be a read error. The rearrangement joins TRDV1 to TRDJ3, with 12 positions matching TRDD3. This CDR3 is built from 23 residues. The germline gives CDR1 TSWWSYY, CDR2 QGS. Here the CDR3 reads CALGDYFPVLGDTRSWDTLQMFF. CDR3 sequence (DNA): TGTGCTCTTGGGGACTACTTCCCCGTACTGGGGGATACCCGCTCCTGGGACACCCTACAGATGTTTTTC.

By its share, this clone is large. This rearrangement joins TRDV1 to TRDJ1; D unresolved. Germline CDR1 reads TSWWSYY; CDR2 reads QGS. Trimming left V 8 bases short and J 0 bases short, with 7 bases between. The CDR3 is 12 amino acids. CDR3 protein: CALSIYTDKLIF. CDR3 bases: TGTGCTCTTTCAATCTACACCGATAAACTCATCTTT.

Only a few counts were recorded for this clone. This sequence is one base from a far larger clone and is likely a read error. This chain connects TRDV2 to TRDJ3; 10 positions match TRDD3. CDR1 and CDR2 (germline): GEAIGNYY, EKD. The CDR3 covers 20 residues. The CDR3: CACDLPTGDTLAWGTRQMFF. CDR3 nucleotides: TGTGCCTGTGACCTTCCTACGGGGGATACGCTCGCCTGGGGCACCCGACAGATGTTTTTC.

This clone is judged medium-sized. This rearrangement joins TRDV1 to TRDJ1; 10 nucleotides match TRDD3. J was trimmed by 4 bases and V by 4 bases; bases with no gene match: 12. Germline CDR1 and CDR2: TSWWSYY and QGS. The CDR3 totals 17 residues. The CDR3 sequence is CALGAYFRTGGFDKLIF. The DNA for the CDR3 is TGTGCTCTTGGGGCCTACTTCCGTACTGGGGGATTCGATAAACTCATCTTT.

This clone was detected only a few times. The protein in TCRdb stems from a much larger clone and differs at residue 15 from this DNA's translation, likely a read error; here the protein is translated from the DNA. V gene TRDV2 combines with J gene TRDJ3, with 9 nucleotides matching TRDD3. Germline assignment: CDR1 GEAIGNYY and CDR2 EKD. The CDR3 covers 18 residues. The CDR3 bases are TGTGCCTGTGACACCGTACTGGGGGACGCCTGGGACACCCGACGGATGTTTTTC. This gives the protein CACDTVLGDAWDTRRMFF.

This clone was counted between two and nine times. A read error is the likely source, as a far larger clone sits one nucleotide away. Other nucleotide sequences in the sample specify the same CDR3. V and J are TRAV29/DV5 and TRDJ1, with 7 positions matching TRDD3. Losses at the gene ends were 5 bases for V and 4 bases for J; bases not matched to a gene: 32. Per germline, CDR1 NSMFDY and CDR2 ISSIKDK. This CDR3 contains 21 residues. CDR3 amino acids: CAAANFGLGIEPRPPFDKLIF. The CDR3 nucleotides read TGTGCAGCGGCCAACTTCGGGCTGGGGATAGAGCCCAGACCCCCTTTCGATAAACTCATCTTT.

With respect to this clone: For this DNA, TCRdb reports the protein of a much larger clone, which diverges at residue 4, most likely from a read error; the protein presented here is translated directly from the DNA. The chain combines TRDV2 with TRDJ1; no clear D. This CDR3 region has 14 residues. V was pared by 4 bases and J by 0 bases, with 11 bases between. The V gene's germline CDR1 is GEAIGNYY and CDR2 EKD. Here the CDR3 reads CACERTDYTDKLIF. CDR3 in DNA: TGTGCCTGTGAACGTACTGATTACACCGATAAACTCATCTTT.

The table lists this clone with a few counts. This may stem from a read error, because a much larger clone lies one nucleotide away. The genes are TRDV2 and TRDJ3, with 11 bases lining up with TRDD3. Looked up from germline, CDR1 is GEAIGNYY and CDR2 is EKD. Trimming took 2 bases from V and 2 from J; bases not matched to a gene: 4. CDR3 length: 18 amino acids. The CDR3 DNA sequence: TGTGCCTGTGACAGAATACTGGGGGATACCTGGGACACCCGACAGATGTTTTTC. Translated: CACDRILGDTWDTRQMFF.

The CDR3 coding sequence is TGTGCCTGTGCCACGCTGGGGATTCACGTCTCCTTGGCCACCCGACAGATGTTTTTC. It translates to CACATLGIHVSLATRQMFF. The rearrangement uses TRDV2 and TRDJ3; maybe TRDD3 (6 bases). Trimming took off 5 bases at V and 9 bases at J, with 28 bases between the two ends. Germline V CDR1 and CDR2: GEAIGNYY, EKD. The length of the CDR3 is 19 residues.

This clone counts as large. The same CDR3 can be traced to other DNA sequences in this sample. V gene TRDV1 combines with J gene TRDJ2; 11 bases fit TRDD3. CDR1 and CDR2 from the germline V gene are TSWWSYY and QGS. This CDR3 has 23 amino acids. V gave up 2 bases and J gave up 4 bases; unmatched junction bases: 24. CDR3 amino acids: CALGERRGSGSYWGIKGTAQLFF. In DNA, the CDR3 is TGTGCTCTTGGGGAAAGACGGGGATCCGGGTCGTACTGGGGGATAAAGGGGACAGCACAACTCTTCTTT.